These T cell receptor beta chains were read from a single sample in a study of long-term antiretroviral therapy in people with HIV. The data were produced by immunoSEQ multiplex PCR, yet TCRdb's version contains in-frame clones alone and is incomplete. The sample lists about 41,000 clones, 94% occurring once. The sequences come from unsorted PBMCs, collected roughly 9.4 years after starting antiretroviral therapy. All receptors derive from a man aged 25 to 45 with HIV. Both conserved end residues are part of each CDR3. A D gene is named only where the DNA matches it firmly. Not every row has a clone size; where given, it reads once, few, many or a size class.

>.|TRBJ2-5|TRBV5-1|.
CASSLGGRGGQETQYF
TGCGCCAGCAGCTTAGGGGGGCGCGGGGGTCAAGAGACCCAGTACTTC
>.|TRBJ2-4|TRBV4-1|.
CASSLAIAKNIQYF
TGCGCCAGCAGCTTGGCGATAGCCAAAAACATTCAGTACTTC
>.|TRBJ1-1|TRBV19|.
CASSIAGTEAFF
TGTGCCAGTAGTATAGCGGGCACTGAAGCTTTCTTT
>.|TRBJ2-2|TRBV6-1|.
CASNYDRSAGELFF
TGTGCCAGCAATTATGACAGGTCGGCCGGGGAGCTGTTTTTT
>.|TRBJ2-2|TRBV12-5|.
CASGLETGGELFF
TGTGCTAGTGGTTTGGAAACGGGAGGGGAGCTGTTTTTT
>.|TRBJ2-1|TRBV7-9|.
CASSFREWNEQFF
TGTGCCAGCAGCTTTAGGGAGTGGAATGAGCAGTTCTTC
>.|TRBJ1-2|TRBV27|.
CASSLSAGTIYGYTF
TGTGCCAGCAGTTTATCGGCAGGGACGATCTATGGCTACACCTTC
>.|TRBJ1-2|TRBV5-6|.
CASRRQGGYTF
TGTGCCAGCAGGCGCCAGGGGGGCTACACCTTC
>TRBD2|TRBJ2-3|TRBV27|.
CASSLLSGGVHTQYF
TGTGCCAGCAGTTTGCTTAGCGGGGGTGTTCATACGCAGTATTTT
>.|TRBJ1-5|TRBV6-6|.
CASWGGNQPQHF
TGTGCCAGCTGGGGAGGAAATCAGCCCCAGCATTTT
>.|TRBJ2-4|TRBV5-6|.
CASSAEDGGAKNIQYF
TGTGCCAGCAGCGCGGAGGACGGTGGGGCCAAAAACATTCAGTACTTC
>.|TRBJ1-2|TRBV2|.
CASTRQINYGYTF
TGTGCCAGTACGAGACAGATTAACTATGGCTACACCTTC
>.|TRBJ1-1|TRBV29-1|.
CSVGQLMDTEAFF
TGCAGCGTTGGACAGCTCATGGACACTGAAGCTTTCTTT
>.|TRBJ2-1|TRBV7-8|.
CASSLRLINEQFF
TGTGCCAGCAGCTTACGTCTAATCAATGAGCAGTTCTTC
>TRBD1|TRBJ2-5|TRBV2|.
CASTGDSSQETQYF
TGTGCCAGCACTGGGGACAGCTCCCAAGAGACCCAGTACTTC
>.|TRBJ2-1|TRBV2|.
CASQEGGGLGEQFF
TGTGCCAGCCAGGAGGGGGGGGGCTTAGGGGAGCAGTTCTTC
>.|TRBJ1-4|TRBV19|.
CASSTGSEKLFF
TGTGCCAGTAGTACTGGGAGTGAAAAACTGTTTTTT
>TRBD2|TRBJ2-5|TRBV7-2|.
CASSLAGASGQETQYF
TGTGCCAGCAGCTTAGCAGGCGCTAGCGGTCAAGAGACCCAGTACTTC
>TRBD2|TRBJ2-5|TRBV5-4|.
CASSFGTTQETQYF
TGTGCCAGCAGCTTCGGGACTACCCAAGAGACCCAGTACTTC
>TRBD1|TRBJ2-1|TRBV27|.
CASSYQDRGVEQFF
TGTGCCAGCAGTTACCAGGACAGGGGGGTTGAGCAGTTCTTC
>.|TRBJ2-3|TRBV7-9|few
CASSPVLGGYF
TGTGCCAGCAGCCCAGTCCTCGGGGGGTATTTT
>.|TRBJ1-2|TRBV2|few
CASRLTGTAYGYTF
TGTGCCAGCAGGCTAACCGGGACGGCTTATGGCTACACCTTC
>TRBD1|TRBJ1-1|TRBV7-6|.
CASSLKGGKTEAFF
TGTGCCAGCAGCTTAAAAGGGGGCAAAACTGAAGCTTTCTTT
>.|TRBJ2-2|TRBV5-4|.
CASSRDSFEQEELFF
TGTGCCAGCAGCCGAGACAGCTTCGAACAAGAGGAGCTGTTTTTT
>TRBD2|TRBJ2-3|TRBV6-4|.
CASSDKRGGGPDTQYF
TGTGCCAGCAGTGACAAGCGGGGGGGCGGGCCAGATACGCAGTATTTT
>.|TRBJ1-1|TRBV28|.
CASRRMNTEAFF
TGTGCCAGCAGAAGAATGAACACTGAAGCTTTCTTT